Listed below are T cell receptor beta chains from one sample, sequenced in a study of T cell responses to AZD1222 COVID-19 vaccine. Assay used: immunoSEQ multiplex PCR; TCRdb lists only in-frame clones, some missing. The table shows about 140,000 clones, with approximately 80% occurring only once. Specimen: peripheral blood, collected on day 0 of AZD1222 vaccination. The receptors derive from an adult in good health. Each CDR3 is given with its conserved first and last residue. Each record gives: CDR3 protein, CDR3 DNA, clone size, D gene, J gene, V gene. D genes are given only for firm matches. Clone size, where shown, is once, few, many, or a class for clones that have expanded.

CATSDNKLSSYTF	TGTGCCACCAGTGACAACAAGCTCAGTAGCTACACCTTC	NA	NA	TRBJ1-2	TRBV24-1
CASSLGIRGNGNTIYF	TGCGCCAGCAGCTTGGGGATCCGGGGAAATGGAAACACCATATATTTT	NA	NA	TRBJ1-3	TRBV5-1
CAISDGSGGVDTQYF	TGTGCCATCAGTGACGGGAGCGGGGGGGTGGATACGCAGTATTTT	NA	TRBD2	TRBJ2-3	TRBV10-3
CASSLARAEDTQYF	TGTGCCAGCAGCTTGGCCCGGGCCGAAGATACGCAGTATTTT	NA	NA	TRBJ2-3	TRBV5-4
CASSVVNTEAFF	TGTGCCAGCAGCGTAGTCAACACTGAAGCTTTCTTT	NA	NA	TRBJ1-1	TRBV9
CAISPSKLNTEAFF	TGTGCCATCTCCCCGAGTAAGCTGAACACTGAAGCTTTCTTT	few	NA	TRBJ1-1	TRBV10-3
CASSLGWGLNEKLFF	TGTGCCAGCAGCTTGGGTTGGGGACTTAATGAAAAACTGTTTTTT	NA	NA	TRBJ1-4	TRBV5-4
CSVWGNEKLFF	TGCAGTGTCTGGGGGAATGAAAAACTGTTTTTT	NA	NA	TRBJ1-4	TRBV20-1
CASSLGAGSSTDTQYF	TGTGCCAGCAGCCTAGGTGCGGGGTCTAGCACAGATACGCAGTATTTT	NA	NA	TRBJ2-3	TRBV3-1/TRBV3-2
CASSFPRGGRDSPLHF	TGTGCCAGCAGTTTCCCCCGGGGGGGAAGGGATTCACCCCTCCACTTT	NA	NA	TRBJ1-6	TRBV28
CASSRDRGLNNEQFF	TGCGCCAGCAGCCGGGACAGGGGGCTAAACAATGAGCAGTTCTTC	NA	TRBD1	TRBJ2-1	TRBV5-1
CASSTPRGTNYGYTF	TGTGCCAGCAGTACCCCGCGGGGAACTAACTATGGCTACACCTTC	NA	NA	TRBJ1-2	TRBV6-5
CASSPGQGGSNEQFF	TGCGCCAGCAGCCCCGGACAGGGCGGGAGCAATGAGCAGTTCTTC	NA	NA	TRBJ2-1	TRBV5-1
CASSLTGATEAFF	TGTGCCAGCAGCTTGACAGGAGCCACTGAAGCTTTCTTT	NA	NA	TRBJ1-1	TRBV7-8
CASTAQETQYF	TGTGCCAGCACTGCCCAAGAGACCCAGTACTTC	NA	NA	TRBJ2-5	TRBV2
CASSKTGTTYGYTF	TGTGCCAGCAGTAAGACAGGGACCACGTATGGCTACACCTTC	NA	TRBD1	TRBJ1-2	TRBV5-4
CASSLDGGWNQPQHF	TGTGCCAGCAGCTTAGACGGAGGGTGGAATCAGCCCCAGCATTTT	NA	NA	TRBJ1-5	TRBV7-2
CASSLGRTALSGNTIYF	TGCGCCAGCAGCTTAGGTCGGACTGCTCTCTCTGGAAACACCATATATTTT	NA	NA	TRBJ1-3	TRBV5-1
CASSYSSRPDYGYTF	TGTGCCAGCAGTTACTCGAGCAGACCAGACTATGGCTACACCTTC	NA	NA	TRBJ1-2	TRBV6-5
CASSVGLGNLYTEAFF	TGTGCCAGCAGCGTAGGCCTAGGGAACCTGTACACTGAAGCTTTCTTT	NA	NA	TRBJ1-1	TRBV9
CASSPGTGGQGYTF	TGCGCCAGCAGCCCTGGGACAGGGGGCCAAGGCTACACCTTC	NA	TRBD1	TRBJ1-2	TRBV5-1
CASSLAPGTSGMKQYF	TGTGCCAGCAGCCTCGCCCCCGGGACTAGCGGAATGAAGCAGTACTTC	NA	TRBD2	TRBJ2-7	TRBV7-3
CASSQIPPGQVRTEAFF	TGCGCCAGCAGTCAAATTCCGCCGGGACAGGTTAGGACTGAAGCTTTCTTT	NA	TRBD1	TRBJ1-1	TRBV23-1
CASSLGVDQPQHF	TGTGCCAGCAGTTTAGGGGTAGATCAGCCCCAGCATTTT	NA	NA	TRBJ1-5	TRBV12-3/TRBV12-4
CASYSPEIGDYGYTF	TGTGCCAGTTATTCACCAGAGATTGGGGACTATGGCTACACCTTC	NA	NA	TRBJ1-2	TRBV18
CATSSDRTRVNEQFF	TGTGCCACCTCCAGCGATCGGACACGGGTCAATGAGCAGTTCTTC	NA	NA	TRBJ2-1	TRBV6-5
CASSLYRAGETQYF	TGTGCCAGCAGTTTGTACAGGGCGGGAGAGACCCAGTACTTC	once	NA	TRBJ2-5	TRBV28
CATSLGGNQPQHF	TGTGCCACCAGCCTTGGGGGTAATCAGCCCCAGCATTTT	NA	NA	TRBJ1-5	TRBV24-1